Listed here are 5 T cell receptor beta chains from one sample, sequenced in a study of T-cell reconstitution after alpha-beta-depleted transplantation in children. Preparation of the TCRbeta library was carried out with unique molecular identifiers. One entry per CDR3 protein results from TCRdb running MiXCR on the PCR reads. In the table there are around 100,000 distinct CDR3 sequences, roughly 7.1% of which are singletons. The specimen was PBMCs, collected before TCRalphabeta/CD19-depleted stem cell transplant. The receptors originated from a boy between 2 and 15 years old with acute lymphoblastic leukemia, due to receive a stem cell transplant.

The chain has TRBV10-3 and TRBJ2-2; TRBD2 aligns across 10 bases. CDR1 ENHRY and CDR2 SYGVKD come from the germline V gene. The ends lost 7 bases at V and 7 bases at J; junction bases unmatched: 3. This CDR3 has 13 amino acids. The CDR3 coding sequence is TGTGCCATCACTCCTAGCGGGGGCGGGGAGCTGTTTTTT. The encoded protein is CAITPSGGGELFF.

This clonotype was seen ten or more times. The V call is TRBV25-1, the J call TRBJ2-2; maybe TRBD2 (6 bases). Germline values: CDR1 MGHDK, CDR2 SYGVNS. Trimming took 4 bases from V and 6 from J, leaving 18 bases between them. The CDR3 totals 16 residues. CDR3 nucleotides: TGTGCCAGCAGTGGCCCCCGGGACTCCTCACCCGGGGAGCTGTTTTTT. Translating it yields CASSGPRDSSPGELFF. Looking up the rest from reference TRBV25-1 and TRBJ2-2 gives the full variable domain: EADIYQTPRYLVIGTGKKITLECSQTMGHDKMYWYQQDPGMELHLIHYSYGVNSTEKGDLSSESTVSRIRTEHFPLTLESARPSHTSQYLCASSGPRDSSPGELFFGEGSRLTVL.

The CDR3 reads CASSARDRNIQYF. The CDR3, as DNA: TGTGCCAGCAGCGCCCGGGACAGAAACATTCAGTACTTC. The chain has TRBV7-9 and TRBJ2-4, with 7 positions matching TRBD1. Trimming removed 5 bases from V and 6 bases from J; junction bases left unmatched: 4. This CDR3 is 13 amino acids long. Germline CDR1 SEHNR, CDR2 FQNEAQ (reference sequence).

This clonotype appeared many times. The chain uses TRBV10-3 and TRBJ1-1, with D maybe TRBD1 (5 bases). There are 11 residues in the CDR3. CDR1 ENHRY and CDR2 SYGVKD come from the germline V gene. V was pared by 10 bases and J by 4 bases, with 10 bases between. The DNA of the CDR3 is TGTGCCACCGGGGGTTCCACTGAAGCTTTCTTT. Translated, it gives CATGGSTEAFF.

The chain carries TRBV7-9 and TRBJ1-5; 8 nucleotides agree with TRBD1. The CDR3 runs to 16 residues. The V segment lost 6 bases and the J segment 3 bases; nucleotides outside the gene matches: 10. Germline loops: CDR1 SEHNR, CDR2 FQNEAQ (reference sequence). CDR3 loop: CASRSRDRSFNQPQHF. The CDR3 bases are TGTGCCAGCAGATCCCGGGACAGGAGTTTCAATCAGCCCCAGCATTTT.